This passage covers 32 T cell receptor beta chains from one sample sequenced in a study of cytomegalovirus exposure and HLA in healthy donors. PCR used 60 Vbeta primers and 13 Jbeta primers. TCRdb's table, derived via immunoSEQ multiplex PCR, lists solely in-frame clones and lacks some. This sample has approximately 100,000 clones, with about 78% found just once. The source material was PBMCs. Every receptor here comes from a woman between 40 and 50 years old in good health and CMV-seropositive.

J is TRBJ2-7 and V is TRBV7-2; 7 bases map to TRBD1. Germline CDR1 SGHTA, CDR2 FQGNSA. The J segment lost 6 bases and the V segment lost 0 bases, leaving 8 bases of the junction unmatched. The CDR3 is 15 residues long. CDR3 nucleotide sequence: TGTGCCAGCAGCTTAGCGACAGGGAAGATTGTCGAGCAGTACTTC. Translating gives CASSLATGKIVEQYF.

This clone has more than one count but fewer than ten. The chain has TRBV11-2 and TRBJ1-4; 7 nucleotides align to TRBD1. CDR3 length: 16 residues. Trimming cost V 5 bases and J 6 bases; bases outside gene matches: 12. Germline lookup yields CDR1 SGHAT and CDR2 FQNNGV. In DNA form, the CDR3 reads TGTGCCAGCAGCCTGGGAGGTGGACAGGTCTATGAAAAACTGTTTTTT. Its translation is CASSLGGGQVYEKLFF. The full variable domain, in which reference TRBV11-2 and TRBJ1-4 provide the parts outside the CDR3, is EAGVAQSPRYKIIEKRQSVAFWCNPISGHATLYWYQQILGQGPKLLIQFQNNGVVDDSQLPKDRFSAERLKGVDSTLKIQPAKLEDSAVYLCASSLGGGQVYEKLFFGSGTQLSVL.

The chain couples TRBV5-1 to TRBJ2-3, with TRBD2 identical over 9 bases. Germline loops: CDR1 SGHRS, CDR2 YFSETQ. Trimming took 4 bases from V and 4 from J; bases not matched to a gene: 7. The CDR3 contains 15 residues. The CDR3 DNA follows: TGCGCCAGCAGCCCATCGATAGCGGGGGCAGATACGCAGTATTTT. This translates into CASSPSIAGADTQYF. The variable domain in full, with the rest retrieved from reference TRBV5-1 and TRBJ2-3, is KAGVTQTPRYLIKTRGQQVTLSCSPISGHRSVSWYQQTPGQGLQFLFEYFSETQRNKGNFPGRFSGRQFSNSRSEMNVSTLELGDSALYLCASSPSIAGADTQYFGPGTRLTVL.

This clone has just a few counts. The chain is built from TRBV7-3 and TRBJ2-3; 16 nucleotides match TRBD2. Per the germline V gene, CDR1 is SGHTA and CDR2 is FQGTGA. The CDR3 loop spans 16 amino acids. Losses at the gene ends were 5 bases for V and 4 bases for J; bases not matched to a gene: 3. The CDR3 loop reads CASSVGTSGGADTQYF. CDR3 coding DNA: TGTGCCAGCAGCGTCGGGACTAGCGGGGGGGCAGATACGCAGTATTTT.

J is TRBJ2-7 and V is TRBV30; D is possibly TRBD1 (6 bases). Germline lookup yields CDR1 GTSNPN and CDR2 SVGIG (reference sequence). The CDR3 extends over 13 amino acids. The V and J ends lost 2 bases and 3 bases respectively, with 11 bases between them. CDR3 sequence (DNA): TGTGCCTGGAGTACAGGGCTAAGCTACGAGCAGTACTTC. Its translation is CAWSTGLSYEQYF.

This clone has a single count. J is TRBJ1-3 and V is TRBV30, with TRBD1 identical over 7 bases. Germline V lookup: CDR1 GTSNPN, CDR2 SVGIG (reference sequence). V was pared by 3 bases and J by 3 bases, with 2 bases of the junction left unmatched. This CDR3 comprises 13 residues. The CDR3 DNA sequence: TGTGCCTGGAGACAGGGGCTTGGAAACACCATATATTTT. This codes for CAWRQGLGNTIYF. The full variable domain, in which reference TRBV30 and TRBJ1-3 provide the parts outside the CDR3, is SQTIHQWPATLVQPVGSPLSLECTVEGTSNPNLYWYRQAAGRGLQLLFYSVGIGQISSEVPQNLSASRPQDRQFILSSKKLLLSDSGFYLCAWRQGLGNTIYFGEGSWLTVV.

V gene TRBV19 combines with J gene TRBJ2-4; 10 bases are shared with TRBD2. J was trimmed by 8 bases and V by 5 bases; bases with no gene match: 6. The CDR3 is 14 residues long. Germline CDR1 LNHDA, CDR2 SQIVND (reference sequence). CDR3 residues: CASSDGTSVDIQYF. CDR3 DNA: TGTGCCAGTAGTGACGGGACTAGCGTCGACATTCAGTACTTC. Supplemented by reference TRBV19 and TRBJ2-4, the full variable domain reads DGGITQSPKYLFRKEGQNVTLSCEQNLNHDAMYWYRQDPGQGLRLIYYSQIVNDFQKGDIAEGYSVSREKKESFPLTVTSAQKNPTAFYLCASSDGTSVDIQYFGAGTRLSVL.

The V and J genes are TRBV18 and TRBJ2-2; no clear D gene. The CDR3 has 15 residues. V was clipped by 2 bases and J by 2 bases, with 9 bases between them. CDR1 and CDR2 (germline): KGHSH, LQKENI. This CDR3 is CASSPRQANTGELFF. DNA of the CDR3: TGTGCCAGCTCACCAAGGCAGGCCAACACCGGGGAGCTGTTTTTT.

The genes are TRBV28 and TRBJ2-7; D unclear. Trimming took 4 bases from V and 0 from J, leaving 7 bases between them. Germline CDR1 and CDR2: MDHEN and SYDVKM. The CDR3 consists of 13 residues. The CDR3 nucleotides are TGTGCCAGCAGTTCCTTGAGCTCCTACGAGCAGTACTTC. It is translated as CASSSLSSYEQYF.

The chain links TRBV5-4 to TRBJ1-2; D gene unclear. Trimming removed 0 bases from V and 1 base from J, with 10 bases in between. Germline V gene sequence: CDR1 SGHNT, CDR2 YYREEE (reference sequence). The CDR3 runs to 15 residues. In nucleotides, the CDR3 is TGTGCCAGCAGCTTGGCCTTATCGGTTAACTATGGCTACACCTTC. This gives the protein CASSLALSVNYGYTF.

V and J are TRBV30 and TRBJ2-5; 10 positions match TRBD1. CDR3 length: 16 amino acids. Germline CDR1 is GTSNPN and CDR2 is SVGIG (reference sequence). The ends lost 2 bases at V and 6 bases at J; junction bases unmatched: 12. The chain's CDR3 is CAWSTSPGQGLQTQYF. CDR3 DNA: TGTGCCTGGAGTACTTCACCGGGACAGGGGTTACAGACCCAGTACTTC.

The chain combines TRBV10-3 with TRBJ2-5, with D tentatively TRBD2 (5 bases). CDR3 length: 13 residues. Per germline, CDR1 ENHRY and CDR2 SYGVKD. V lost 8 bases, J lost 0 bases, and 10 bases lay in between. The CDR3, as DNA: TGTGCCATCGGTCCGGGGAACCAAGAGACCCAGTACTTC. Its translation is CAIGPGNQETQYF.

The genes are TRBV6-5 and TRBJ2-3; 9 nucleotides align to TRBD2. J lost 5 bases, V lost 2 bases, and 5 bases had no gene match. CDR1 MNHEY and CDR2 SVGAGI come from the germline V gene. The CDR3 loop spans 15 amino acids. Here the CDR3 DNA reads TGTGCCAGCAGTTACCGGCGGGGGGGCCGAGATACGCAGTATTTT. This encodes CASSYRRGGRDTQYF.

This clone was counted a few times. V and J are TRBV15 and TRBJ2-3; TRBD1 might be the D (5 bases). The germline V and J ends were trimmed by 5 bases and 3 bases, with 9 bases remaining between them. CDR3 length equals 13 residues. Germline V gene sequence: CDR1 LNHNV, CDR2 YYDKDF (reference sequence). The CDR3 region is CATSSRVTDTQYF. DNA of the CDR3: TGTGCCACCAGCTCCAGGGTGACAGATACGCAGTATTTT.

This clone was recorded only once. The V call is TRBV6-5, the J call TRBJ1-2; 9 bases are shared with TRBD1. This CDR3 spans 13 amino acids. Germline loops: CDR1 MNHEY, CDR2 SVGAGI. V dropped 10 bases and J dropped 2; count of bases not matched to a gene: 5. The CDR3 nucleotides are TGTGCCACCATGGACAGGGGCAACTATGGCTACACCTTC. The encoded protein is CATMDRGNYGYTF.

This clone was detected a few times. This chain links TRBV6-5 with TRBJ1-1; 7 bases fit TRBD1. The CDR3 is 13 residues long. CDR1 MNHEY and CDR2 SVGAGI come from the germline V gene. Trimming cost V 6 bases and J 6 bases; bases outside gene matches: 7. The CDR3, as DNA: TGTGCCAGCAGAAAGACAGGGATCGCTGAAGCTTTCTTT. Residues: CASRKTGIAEAFF.

This sequence joins TRBV4-2 and TRBJ1-4; 7 bases agree with TRBD1. The CDR3 spans 18 residues. Germline CDR1 LGHNA, CDR2 YNFKEQ. The junction had 13 bases not matched to a gene; V was cut back by 3 bases and J by 3 bases. CDR3 DNA sequence: TGTGCCAGCAGCCAGGGGAACAGGGGATCAATTCCTAATGAAAAACTGTTTTTT. Amino acid sequence: CASSQGNRGSIPNEKLFF.

The table lists this clone with a few counts. The chain couples TRBV6-1 to TRBJ2-3; possibly TRBD1 for D (5 bases). This CDR3 is 14 amino acids long. Germline V gene sequence: CDR1 MNHNS, CDR2 SASEGT. Trimming stripped 8 bases from V and 3 bases from J, with 15 bases between. The CDR3, as DNA: TGTGCCAGCCCGCCCCCAGGGTTTACAGATACGCAGTATTTT. This encodes CASPPPGFTDTQYF.

The chain has TRBV5-1 and TRBJ2-3; 7 bases align to TRBD1. The CDR3 loop spans 15 amino acids. Germline CDR1 reads SGHRS; CDR2 reads YFSETQ. Trimming took 4 bases from V and 0 from J; bases not matched to a gene: 5. CDR3 protein: CASSTTGSSTDTQYF. For the CDR3, the DNA is TGCGCCAGCAGCACGACAGGGTCTAGCACAGATACGCAGTATTTT.

The genes are TRBV6-1 and TRBJ2-1, with 8 bases that match TRBD1. CDR3 length equals 14 residues. V shed 4 bases, J shed 10 bases, and the junction held 9 bases outside the gene matches. The germline CDR1 and CDR2 sequences are MNHNS and SASEGT. Here the CDR3 DNA reads TGTGCCAGCAGTGTTCACGGACAGGGCGGAGAGCAGTTCTTC. Its protein product is CASSVHGQGGEQFF.

The chain couples TRBV7-9 to TRBJ2-5; 8 nucleotides align to TRBD1. Germline values: CDR1 SEHNR, CDR2 FQNEAQ (reference sequence). CDR3 length equals 14 residues. The V and J ends lost 2 bases and 5 bases, in that order; junction bases with no gene match: 4. CDR3 in amino acids: CASSLQGARETQYF. CDR3 sequence (DNA): TGTGCCAGCAGCTTACAGGGGGCAAGGGAGACCCAGTACTTC.

The gene calls are TRBV7-8 and TRBJ1-5; TRBD1 is a possible D gene (5 bases). Trimming stripped 1 base from V and 2 bases from J, with 18 bases between. Germline CDR1 SGHVS, CDR2 FQNEAQ. The length of the CDR3 is 18 residues. The CDR3 DNA sequence: TGTGCCAGCAGCTTAGGAGTGGGGGGGGGAGATGGCAATCAGCCCCAGCATTTT. Protein product: CASSLGVGGGDGNQPQHF.

This clone showed up just a few times. The V and J genes are TRBV5-1 and TRBJ1-2, with D uncertain. Trimming took off 4 bases at V and 1 base at J, with 11 bases between the two ends. CDR3 length equals 14 residues. CDR1 is SGHRS and CDR2 is YFSETQ in the germline V gene. As DNA, the CDR3 is TGCGCCAGCAGCCTTGGAGGGAATAACTATGGCTACACCTTC. It is translated as CASSLGGNNYGYTF.

The V gene is TRBV30, the J gene TRBJ1-5; no reliable D call. CDR1 and CDR2 (germline): GTSNPN, SVGIG (reference sequence). The CDR3 contains 17 residues. The V end was cut by 2 bases, the J end by 1 base, with 18 bases between. CDR3 sequence reads: CAWSKTFGGRSNQPQHF. As DNA, the CDR3 is TGTGCCTGGAGTAAGACCTTCGGAGGGAGGAGCAATCAGCCCCAGCATTTT.

This sequence joins TRBV6-5 and TRBJ2-7, with TRBD1 as a possible D gene (5 bases). The V gene's germline CDR1 is MNHEY and CDR2 SVGAGI. Trimming took off 2 bases at V and 4 bases at J, with 12 bases between the two ends. The CDR3 is 14 residues long. CDR3 sequence: CASSYEAGWYEQYF. In nucleotides, the CDR3 is TGTGCCAGCAGTTACGAGGCAGGGTGGTACGAGCAGTACTTC.

The chain couples TRBV29-1 to TRBJ1-1, with D tentatively TRBD1 (6 bases). Trimming took 7 bases from V and 3 from J, leaving 15 bases between them. The CDR3 sequence is 13 residues long. Germline V CDR1 and CDR2: SQVTM, ANQGSEA. The CDR3 DNA reads as TGCAGCGCCACCCAGGGGATGGACACTGAAGCTTTCTTT. This encodes CSATQGMDTEAFF.

The V call is TRBV5-1, the J call TRBJ2-3; no reliable D call. The V and J ends lost 4 bases and 0 bases respectively, with 15 bases between them. Germline-derived CDR1 and CDR2 are SGHRS and YFSETQ. The CDR3 sequence is 16 residues long. The CDR3 here is CASSRQTPPSTDTQYF. For the CDR3, the DNA is TGCGCCAGCAGCCGACAAACCCCCCCTAGCACAGATACGCAGTATTTT.

The rearrangement uses TRBV6-1 and TRBJ1-2; a weak D match, TRBD1 (5 bases). The CDR3 is made up of 15 amino acids. V lost 7 bases and J 4 bases, leaving 19 bases between the germline ends. Germline V gene sequence: CDR1 MNHNS, CDR2 SASEGT. CDR3: CASTEIQGYVYGYTF. In nucleotides, the CDR3 is TGTGCCAGCACGGAAATCCAGGGATATGTCTATGGCTACACCTTC.

The CDR3 DNA reads TGTGCCAGCAGCATGACTAGCGGGGGACAAGAGACCCAGTACTTC. Amino acids: CASSMTSGGQETQYF. The J gene is TRBJ2-5, the V gene TRBV5-4, with 12 bases that match TRBD2. CDR3 length: 15 amino acids. The junction had 3 bases not matched to a gene; V was cut back by 4 bases and J by 2 bases. Looked up from germline, CDR1 is SGHNT and CDR2 is YYREEE (reference sequence).

The J gene is TRBJ1-1, the V gene TRBV10-3, with no clear D. V shed 10 bases and J shed 1 base, with 10 bases lying between them. This CDR3 is 12 amino acids long. Germline CDR1 reads ENHRY; CDR2 reads SYGVKD. CDR3 sequence reads: CASGISNTEAFF. The CDR3, as DNA: TGTGCCAGCGGGATATCGAACACTGAAGCTTTCTTT.

The rearrangement links TRBV29-1 to TRBJ1-4, with TRBD1 matching over 8 bases. V lost 6 bases and J lost 6; bases outside the gene matches: 3. CDR3 length: 12 residues. Germline lookup yields CDR1 SQVTM and CDR2 ANQGSEA. The CDR3 is CSVRGPDEKLFF. DNA of the CDR3: TGCAGCGTCAGGGGGCCAGATGAAAAACTGTTTTTT.

J is TRBJ2-3 and V is TRBV5-4; 10 bases fit TRBD2. The CDR3 extends over 15 amino acids. V lost 4 bases and J lost 4; bases outside the gene matches: 6. In germline, CDR1 is SGHNT, CDR2 YYREEE (reference sequence). The CDR3, as DNA: TGTGCCAGCAGCCAGCGGGGGGGCCGCGCAGATACGCAGTATTTT. Amino acid sequence: CASSQRGGRADTQYF.